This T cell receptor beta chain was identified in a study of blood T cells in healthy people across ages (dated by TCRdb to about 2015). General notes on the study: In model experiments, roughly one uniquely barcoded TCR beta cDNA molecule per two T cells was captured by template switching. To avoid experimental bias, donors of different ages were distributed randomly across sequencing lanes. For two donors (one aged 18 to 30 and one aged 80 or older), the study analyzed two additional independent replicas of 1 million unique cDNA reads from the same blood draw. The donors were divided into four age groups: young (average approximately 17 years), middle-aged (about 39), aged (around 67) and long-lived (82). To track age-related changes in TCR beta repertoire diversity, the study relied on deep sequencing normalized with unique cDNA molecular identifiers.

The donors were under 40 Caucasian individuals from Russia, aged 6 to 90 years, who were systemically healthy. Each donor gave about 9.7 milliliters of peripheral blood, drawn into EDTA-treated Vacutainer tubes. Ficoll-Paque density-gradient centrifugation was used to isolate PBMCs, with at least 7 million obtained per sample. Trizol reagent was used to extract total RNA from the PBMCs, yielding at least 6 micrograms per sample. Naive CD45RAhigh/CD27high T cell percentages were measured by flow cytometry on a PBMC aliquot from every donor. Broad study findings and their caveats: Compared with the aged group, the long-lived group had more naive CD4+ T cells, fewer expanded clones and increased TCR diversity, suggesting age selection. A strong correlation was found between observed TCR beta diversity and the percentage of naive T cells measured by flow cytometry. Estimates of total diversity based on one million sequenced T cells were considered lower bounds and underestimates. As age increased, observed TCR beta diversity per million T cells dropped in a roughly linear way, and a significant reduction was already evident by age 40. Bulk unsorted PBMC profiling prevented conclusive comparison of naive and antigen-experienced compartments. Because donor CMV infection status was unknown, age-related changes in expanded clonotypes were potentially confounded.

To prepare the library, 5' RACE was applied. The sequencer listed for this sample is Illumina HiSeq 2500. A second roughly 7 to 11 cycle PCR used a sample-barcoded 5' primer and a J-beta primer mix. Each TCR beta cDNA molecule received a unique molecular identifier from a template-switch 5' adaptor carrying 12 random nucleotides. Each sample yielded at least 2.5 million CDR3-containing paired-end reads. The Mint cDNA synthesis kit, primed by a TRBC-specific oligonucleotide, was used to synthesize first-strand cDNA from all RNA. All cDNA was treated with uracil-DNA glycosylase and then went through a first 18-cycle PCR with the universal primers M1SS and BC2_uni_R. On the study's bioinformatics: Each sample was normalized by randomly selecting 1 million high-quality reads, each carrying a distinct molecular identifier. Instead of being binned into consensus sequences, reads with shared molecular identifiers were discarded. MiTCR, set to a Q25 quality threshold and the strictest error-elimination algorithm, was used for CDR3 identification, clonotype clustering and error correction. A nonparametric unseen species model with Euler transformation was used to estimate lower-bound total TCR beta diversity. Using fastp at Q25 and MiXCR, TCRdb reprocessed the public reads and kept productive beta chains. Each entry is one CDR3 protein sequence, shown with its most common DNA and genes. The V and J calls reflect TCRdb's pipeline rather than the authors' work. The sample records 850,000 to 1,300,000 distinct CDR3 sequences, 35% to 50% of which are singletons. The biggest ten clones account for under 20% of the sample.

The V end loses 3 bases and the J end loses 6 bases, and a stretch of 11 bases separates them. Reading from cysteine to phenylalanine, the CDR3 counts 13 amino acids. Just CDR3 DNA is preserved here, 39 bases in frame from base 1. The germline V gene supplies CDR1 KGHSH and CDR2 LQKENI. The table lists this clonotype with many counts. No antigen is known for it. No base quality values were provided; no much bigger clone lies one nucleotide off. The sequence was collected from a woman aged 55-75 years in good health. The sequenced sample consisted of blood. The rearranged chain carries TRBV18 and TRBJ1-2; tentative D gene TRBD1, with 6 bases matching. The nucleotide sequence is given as TGTGCCAGCTCACCTCGGACAGCGAATGGCTACACCTTC. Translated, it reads CASSPRTANGYTF.